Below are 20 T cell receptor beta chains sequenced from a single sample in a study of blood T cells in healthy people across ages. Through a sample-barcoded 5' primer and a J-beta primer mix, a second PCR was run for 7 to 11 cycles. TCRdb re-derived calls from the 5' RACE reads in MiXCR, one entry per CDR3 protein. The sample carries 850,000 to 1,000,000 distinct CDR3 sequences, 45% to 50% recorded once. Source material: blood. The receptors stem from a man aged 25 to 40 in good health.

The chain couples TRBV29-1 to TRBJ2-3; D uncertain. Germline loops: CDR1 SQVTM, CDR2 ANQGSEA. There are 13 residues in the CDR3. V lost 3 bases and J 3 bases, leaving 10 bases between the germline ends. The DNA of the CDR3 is TGCAGCGTTGAGGACCCTGAAACAGATACGCAGTATTTT. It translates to CSVEDPETDTQYF.

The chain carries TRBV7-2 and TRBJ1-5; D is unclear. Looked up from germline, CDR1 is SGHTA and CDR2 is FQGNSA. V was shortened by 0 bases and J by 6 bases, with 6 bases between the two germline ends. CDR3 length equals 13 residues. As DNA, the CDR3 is TGTGCCAGCAGCTTAGCGCGGGGTCAGCCCCAGCATTTT. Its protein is CASSLARGQPQHF.

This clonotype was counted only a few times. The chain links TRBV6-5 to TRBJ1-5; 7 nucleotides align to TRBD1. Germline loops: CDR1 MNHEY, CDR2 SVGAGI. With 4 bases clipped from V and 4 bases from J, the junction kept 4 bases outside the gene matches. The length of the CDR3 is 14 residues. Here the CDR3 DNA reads TGTGCCAGCAGTTCCGGGACAGCTAATCAGCCCCAGCATTTT. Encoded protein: CASSSGTANQPQHF.

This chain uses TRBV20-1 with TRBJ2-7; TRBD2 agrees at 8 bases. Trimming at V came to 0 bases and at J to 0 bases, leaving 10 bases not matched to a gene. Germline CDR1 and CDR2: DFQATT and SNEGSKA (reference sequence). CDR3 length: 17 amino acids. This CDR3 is CSARDPQRGQSSYEQYF. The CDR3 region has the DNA TGCAGTGCTAGAGATCCCCAGCGGGGGCAGAGCTCCTACGAGCAGTACTTC.

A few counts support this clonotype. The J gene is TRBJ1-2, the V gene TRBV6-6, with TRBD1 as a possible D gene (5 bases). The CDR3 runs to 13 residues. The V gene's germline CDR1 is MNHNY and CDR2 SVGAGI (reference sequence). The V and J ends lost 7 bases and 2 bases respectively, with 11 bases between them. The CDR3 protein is CASTLGGNYGYTF. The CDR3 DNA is TGTGCCAGCACCCTCGGGGGGAACTATGGCTACACCTTC.

The CDR3 loop reads CASSLEGGELGPQYF. The CDR3 region has the DNA TGTGCCAGCAGCTTAGAAGGGGGGGAACTCGGGCCGCAGTATTTT. This chain connects TRBV7-2 to TRBJ2-3, with a tentative D call TRBD2 (7 bases). Germline V CDR1 and CDR2: SGHTA, FQGNSA. V lost 1 base and J lost 10, with 18 bases in between. This CDR3 contains 15 residues.

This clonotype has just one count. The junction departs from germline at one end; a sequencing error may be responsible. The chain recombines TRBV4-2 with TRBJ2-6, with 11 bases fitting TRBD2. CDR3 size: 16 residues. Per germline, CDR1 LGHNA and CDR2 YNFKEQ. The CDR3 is CASSGTSGSGASVLTF. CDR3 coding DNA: TGTGCCAGCAGTGGGACTAGCGGTTCTGGGGCCAGCGTCCTGACTTTC.

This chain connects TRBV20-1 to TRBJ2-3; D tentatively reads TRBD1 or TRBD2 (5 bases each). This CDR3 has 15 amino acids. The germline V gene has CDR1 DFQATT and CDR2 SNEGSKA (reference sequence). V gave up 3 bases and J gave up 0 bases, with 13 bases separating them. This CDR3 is CSASGGDHSTDTQYF. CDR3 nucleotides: TGCAGTGCTAGTGGGGGAGACCATAGCACAGATACGCAGTATTTT.

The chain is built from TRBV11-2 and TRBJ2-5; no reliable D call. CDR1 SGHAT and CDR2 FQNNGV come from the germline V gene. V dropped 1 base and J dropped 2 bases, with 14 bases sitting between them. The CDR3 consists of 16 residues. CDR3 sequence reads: CASSLGVAWSQETQYF. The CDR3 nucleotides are TGTGCCAGCAGCTTAGGGGTAGCCTGGAGTCAAGAGACCCAGTACTTC.

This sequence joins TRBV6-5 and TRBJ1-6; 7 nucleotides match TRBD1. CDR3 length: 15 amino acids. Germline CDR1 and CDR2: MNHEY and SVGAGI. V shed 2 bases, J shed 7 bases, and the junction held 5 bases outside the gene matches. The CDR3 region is CASSYDRARNSPLHF. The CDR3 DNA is TGTGCCAGCAGTTACGACAGGGCAAGGAATTCACCCCTCCACTTT.

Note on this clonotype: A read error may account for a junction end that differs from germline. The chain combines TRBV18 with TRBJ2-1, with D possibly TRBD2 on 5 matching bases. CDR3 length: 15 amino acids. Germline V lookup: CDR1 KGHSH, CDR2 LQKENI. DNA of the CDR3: TGTGCCAGCCCACCTTCTCTGGCGGGCGGCAATGAGCAGTTCTTC. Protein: CASPPSLAGGNEQFF.

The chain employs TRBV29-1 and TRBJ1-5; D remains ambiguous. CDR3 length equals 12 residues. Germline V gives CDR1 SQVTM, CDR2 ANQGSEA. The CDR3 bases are TGCAGTGCTGGCGGGGGCAATCAGCCCCAGCATTTT. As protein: CSAGGGNQPQHF.

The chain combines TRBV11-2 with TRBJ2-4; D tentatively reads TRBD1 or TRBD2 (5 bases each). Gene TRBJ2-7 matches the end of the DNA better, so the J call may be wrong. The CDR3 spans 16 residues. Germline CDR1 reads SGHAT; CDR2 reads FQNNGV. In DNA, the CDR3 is TGTGCCAGCAAAGGGACGCTGGGGCAGTTTACCAACGAGCAGTACTTC. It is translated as CASKGTLGQFTNEQYF.

The DNA of the CDR3 is TGTGCCAGCCTAATCGGGACAGAAGCTTTCTTT. It codes for CASLIGTEAFF. The chain recombines TRBV6-5 with TRBJ1-1, with D maybe TRBD1 (6 bases). CDR3 length: 11 residues. V was trimmed by 8 bases and J by 8 bases, leaving 12 bases between them. CDR1 MNHEY and CDR2 SVGAGI come from the germline V gene.

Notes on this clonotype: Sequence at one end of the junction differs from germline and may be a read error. For the CDR3, the DNA is TGTGCCACTACAATGACAGCCGCAAGGAGCAACCAGCCCCAGCATTTT. Amino acid sequence: CATTMTAARSNQPQHF. The chain employs TRBV19 and TRBJ1-5; D may be TRBD1 (5 bases). The length of the CDR3 is 16 residues. Germline assignment: CDR1 LNHDA and CDR2 SQIVND (reference sequence). The full variable domain, its missing parts supplied by reference TRBV19 and TRBJ1-5, is DGGITQSPKYLFRKEGQNVTLSCEQNLNHDAMYWYRQDPGQGLRLIYYSQIVNDFQKGDIAEGYSVSREKKESFPLTVTSAQKNPTAFYLCATTMTAARSNQPQHFGDGTRLSIL.

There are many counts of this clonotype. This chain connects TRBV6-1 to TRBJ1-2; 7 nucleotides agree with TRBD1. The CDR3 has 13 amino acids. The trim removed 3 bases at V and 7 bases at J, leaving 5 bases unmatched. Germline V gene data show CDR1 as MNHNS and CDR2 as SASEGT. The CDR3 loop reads CASSDRQGGGYTF. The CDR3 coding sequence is TGTGCCAGCAGTGACCGACAGGGTGGTGGCTACACCTTC.

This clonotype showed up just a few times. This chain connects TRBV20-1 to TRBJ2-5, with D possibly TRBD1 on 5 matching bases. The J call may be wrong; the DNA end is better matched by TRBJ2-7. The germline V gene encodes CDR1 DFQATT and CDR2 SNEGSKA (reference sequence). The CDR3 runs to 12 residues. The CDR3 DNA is TGCAGTGCCCTCGCAGGGCTCTACGAGCAGTACTTC. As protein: CSALAGLYEQYF.

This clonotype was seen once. The CDR3 protein is CASSVTFGGPGTQYF. The DNA of the CDR3 is TGTGCCAGCAGTGTCACCTTCGGGGGGCCAGGTACGCAGTATTTT. The rearrangement uses TRBV6-4 and TRBJ2-3; TRBD2 might be the D (7 bases). The CDR3 spans 15 residues. The V gene's germline CDR1 is MRHNA and CDR2 SNTAGT. V was cut by 4 bases and J by 8 bases, with 19 bases left in between.

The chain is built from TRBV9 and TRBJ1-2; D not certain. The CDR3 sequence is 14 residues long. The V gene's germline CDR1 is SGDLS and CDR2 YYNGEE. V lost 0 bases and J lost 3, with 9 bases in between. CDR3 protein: CASSVVPADYGYTF. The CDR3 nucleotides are TGTGCCAGCAGCGTAGTGCCAGCCGACTATGGCTACACCTTC.

The CDR3 sequence: CASSLGQSTNQPQHF. CDR3 DNA sequence: TGCGCCAGCAGCCTCGGACAGTCTACCAATCAGCCCCAGCATTTT. The genes are TRBV4-1 and TRBJ1-5; D is possibly TRBD1 (6 bases). Germline loops: CDR1 MGHRA, CDR2 YSYEKL. CDR3 length equals 15 residues. With 4 bases removed from V and 3 bases from J, the gap between germline ends came to 13 bases.